These 5 T cell receptor beta chains originate from one sample sequenced in a study of OX40 agonist ivuxolimab in advanced cancers. Profiled with immunoSEQ multiplex PCR; TCRdb holds only in-frame clones, not every one. Of about 19,000 clones in the sample, roughly 70% are singletons; the top ten hold roughly 12%. The specimen was CD4+ or CD8+ T cells sorted from blood, collected in a trial of the OX40 agonist ivuxolimab. The receptors were gathered from an adult with an advanced solid tumor such as melanoma, head and neck, liver or kidney cancer.

The V gene is TRBV27, the J gene TRBJ2-7; D tentatively fits TRBD1 or TRBD2 (6 bases each). The CDR3 runs to 19 residues. Trimming stripped 7 bases from V and 7 bases from J, with 35 bases between. The germline V gene encodes CDR1 MNHEY and CDR2 SMNVEV (reference sequence). CDR3 nucleotide sequence: TGTGCCAGCAAACTTCACGGCTTTGGGAGGCAGGGGATCTTTGGGGAGCAGTACTTC. It encodes CASKLHGFGRQGIFGEQYF.

This chain uses TRBV9 with TRBJ2-1; unclear D gene. The CDR3 covers 12 residues. Between the trimmed V and J ends, which lost 3 bases and 5 bases, there was a span of 6 bases. From germline, CDR1 is SGDLS and CDR2 YYNGEE. Here the CDR3 DNA reads TGTGCCAGCAGCGCCTTAGACAATGAGCAGTTCTTC. Its translation is CASSALDNEQFF.

This clone came up once. The chain is built from TRBV6-5 and TRBJ1-2, with TRBD1 matching 7 bases. The V segment lost 3 bases and the J segment 8 bases; nucleotides outside the gene matches: 6. The length of the CDR3 is 13 residues. Germline CDR1 and CDR2: MNHEY and SVGAGI. Written as DNA, the CDR3 is TGTGCCAGCAGTTATTCACCGGGACAGGGCTACACCTTC. It encodes CASSYSPGQGYTF.

The V gene is TRBV13, the J gene TRBJ2-5; 11 bases align to TRBD1. This CDR3 is 18 amino acids long. The J segment lost 4 bases and the V segment lost 5 bases, leaving 15 bases of the junction unmatched. CDR1 is PRHDT, CDR2 FYEKMQ, per germline (reference sequence). The chain's CDR3 is CASSHGQGARGPRETQYF. The CDR3 bases are TGTGCCAGCAGCCACGGACAGGGGGCGCGGGGGCCAAGAGAGACCCAGTACTTC.

This clone is deemed medium-sized (0.01 to 0.1%). V and J are TRBV9 and TRBJ2-2; D may be TRBD2 (6 bases). The CDR3 sequence is 16 residues long. Deletions cut 0 bases from V and 2 bases from J, with 11 bases between. Germline V gene lookup returns CDR1 SGDLS and CDR2 YYNGEE. CDR3 in amino acids: CASSVGGTDNTGELFF. The CDR3 DNA reads as TGTGCCAGCAGCGTAGGAGGGACTGATAACACCGGGGAGCTGTTTTTT.